The source of this T cell receptor beta chain is a study of PD-1 blockade in classical Hodgkin lymphoma. Overall study context: The study gave patients nivolumab 3 mg/kg intravenously every 2 weeks. Findings and caveats of the study: A reduction in baseline TCR diversity was reportedly seen in newly diagnosed patients relative to healthy donors. The study found complete responders had baseline diversity similar to newly diagnosed patients.

No patient escaped relapse after autologous stem cell transplantation, and brentuximab vedotin exposure varied. TCRdb's table, derived via immunoSEQ multiplex PCR, lists solely in-frame clones and lacks some. The data show tens of thousands of clones, with around 67% seen just once and over 12% held by the top ten. Germline values: CDR1 SGHTA, CDR2 FQGNSA. The CDR3 loop spans 12 amino acids. Trimming removed 3 bases from V and 5 bases from J, with 5 bases in between. About this clone: As yet, its antigen is unknown.

This sequence originates from a human donor with classical Hodgkin lymphoma. The chain couples TRBV7-2 to TRBJ1-5, with unresolved D. Sample: peripheral blood mononuclear cells (PBMCs), taken before the second cycle of nivolumab. This chain's CDR3 is CASSFLDQPQHF. CDR3 in DNA: TGTGCCAGCAGCTTTTTGGATCAGCCCCAGCATTTT. Drawing the rest from reference TRBV7-2 and TRBJ1-5, the complete variable domain is GAGVSQSPSNKVTEKGKDVELRCDPISGHTALYWYRQSLGQGLEFLIYFQGNSAPDKSGLPSDRFSAERTGGSVSTLTIQRTQQEDSAVYLCASSFLDQPQHFGDGTRLSIL.